A selection of T cell receptor beta chains follows, all from one sample in a study of blood T cells in healthy people across ages. TCRdb used MiXCR to reprocess the 5' RACE reads, holding one entry per CDR3 protein. The table lists roughly 1.5 million distinct CDR3 sequences, about 45% of them singletons, with about 4% in the top ten. The specimen was blood. All receptors derive from a woman aged 18-29 years in good health. Both conserved end residues are part of each CDR3. A D gene is named only where the DNA matches it firmly. Size tells how often a clone was seen (once, few, many) or the class of an expanded clone, and some rows leave it out.

v_call	j_call	d_call	clone_size	cdr3_length	cdr3_aa	cdr3_nt
TRBV4-3	TRBJ1-6	-	-	15	CASSLSGRSNSPLHF	TGCGCCAGCAGCCTCTCGGGACGGTCGAATTCACCCCTCCACTTT
TRBV11-2	TRBJ1-1	TRBD1	-	16	CASSLDEGAWDTEAFF	TGTGCCAGCAGCTTAGACGAGGGGGCGTGGGACACTGAAGCTTTCTTT
TRBV20-1	TRBJ1-2	TRBD1	-	13	CSARDPGTGFYTF	TGCAGTGCTAGAGATCCCGGGACAGGGTTTTACACCTTC
TRBV6-2/TRBV6-3	TRBJ2-5	TRBD2	once	15	CASIAGGHETSEQYF	TGTGCCAGCATTGCGGGGGGGCATGAAACAAGTGAGCAGTACTTC
TRBV20-1	TRBJ2-7	-	many	12	CSARPDTLRQYF	TGCAGTGCTAGACCTGATACCTTGCGGCAGTACTTC
TRBV7-8	TRBJ1-5	TRBD1	-	14	CASSETGGSQPQHF	TGTGCCAGCAGCGAGACAGGGGGATCTCAGCCCCAGCATTTT
TRBV15	TRBJ2-4	-	few	13	CATSRGAENIQYF	TGTGCCACCAGCAGAGGGGCGGAAAACATTCAGTACTTC
TRBV9	TRBJ1-2	-	-	15	CASSAQGATNYGYTF	TGTGCCAGCAGCGCCCAGGGCGCCACTAACTATGGCTACACCTTC
TRBV6-2/TRBV6-3	TRBJ1-4	TRBD1	-	11	CTSRQGGKLFF	TGTACCAGTCGACAGGGCGGAAAACTGTTTTTT
TRBV28	TRBJ2-7	TRBD1	-	16	CASSTLTTGGTYEQYF	TGTGCCAGCAGTACTTTGACCACAGGGGGCACCTACGAGCAGTACTTC
TRBV20-1	TRBJ2-4	-	-	14	CSAKAGVAKNIQYF	TGCAGTGCGAAGGCAGGGGTAGCCAAAAACATTCAGTACTTC
TRBV5-1	TRBJ2-4	-	-	16	CASSLVGDSGKNIQYF	TGCGCCAGCAGCTTAGTGGGGGATAGCGGTAAAAACATTCAGTACTTC
TRBV5-1	TRBJ2-5	-	-	12	CASSPAFNEQYF	TGCGCCAGTAGTCCCGCTTTCAATGAGCAGTACTTC
TRBV20-1	TRBJ2-3	TRBD2	few	17	CSARGTSGRAYEDTQYF	TGCAGTGCTAGGGGGACTAGCGGGAGGGCCTATGAAGATACGCAGTATTTT
TRBV6-2/TRBV6-3	TRBJ2-3	-	-	14	CASSYIHGADTQYF	TGTGCCAGCAGTTACATCCACGGGGCAGATACGCAGTATTTT
TRBV20-1	TRBJ1-6	TRBD1	-	13	CSAITGVNSPLHF	TGCAGTGCCATTACAGGGGTTAATTCACCCCTCCACTTT
TRBV7-9	TRBJ2-1	-	-	14	CASSLETRPDEQFF	TGTGCCAGCAGCTTAGAGACTAGGCCGGATGAGCAGTTCTTC
TRBV6-5	TRBJ2-1	TRBD1	-	14	CASSYDRDRNEQFF	TGTGCCAGCAGTTATGACAGGGATCGGAATGAGCAGTTCTTC
TRBV29-1	TRBJ1-2	-	few	12	CSADSRSYGYTF	TGCAGCGCGGACAGCCGTTCCTATGGCTACACCTTC
TRBV9	TRBJ2-1	-	few	15	CASSDSASSYNEQFF	TGTGCCAGCAGCGATAGCGCTAGCTCCTACAATGAGCAGTTCTTC
TRBV12-3/TRBV12-4	TRBJ2-3	TRBD2	-	16	CASSWLAGGITDTQYF	TGTGCCAGCAGTTGGCTAGCGGGGGGCATCACAGATACGCAGTATTTT
TRBV28	TRBJ2-7	TRBD2	-	16	CASSLLLAGGSYEQYF	TGTGCCAGCAGTTTATTACTAGCGGGAGGTTCCTACGAGCAGTACTTC
TRBV4-2	TRBJ2-1	-	few	15	CASSQGAGLGNEQFF	TGTGCCAGCAGCCAAGGGGCGGGGCTGGGCAATGAGCAGTTCTTC
TRBV4-3	TRBJ2-2	-	-	15	CASSQWHPNTGELFF	TGCGCCAGCAGCCAATGGCACCCGAACACCGGGGAGCTGTTTTTT
TRBV11-2	TRBJ2-1	TRBD2	few	15	CASSSLTGGFYEQFF	TGTGCCAGCAGCTCTCTCACGGGGGGGTTCTATGAGCAGTTCTTC
TRBV7-9	TRBJ1-2	TRBD1	few	15	CASSLAGTGHYGYTF	TGTGCCAGCAGCTTAGCCGGGACAGGGCACTATGGCTACACCTTC
TRBV7-9	TRBJ1-2	-	-	14	CASSPKRVGYGYTF	TGTGCCAGCAGCCCCAAAAGAGTAGGCTATGGCTACACCTTC
TRBV5-4	TRBJ2-1	TRBD1	-	13	CASSPGQAGEQFF	TGTGCCAGCAGCCCGGGACAGGCCGGTGAGCAGTTCTTC
TRBV5-5	TRBJ2-5	-	-	13	CATGDTDQETQYF	TGTGCCACCGGGGACACCGACCAAGAGACCCAGTACTTC
TRBV3-1	TRBJ2-5	TRBD2	few	18	CASTPTGPLTSAQETQYF	TGTGCCAGCACCCCAACCGGACCCTTGACTAGCGCCCAAGAGACCCAGTACTTC